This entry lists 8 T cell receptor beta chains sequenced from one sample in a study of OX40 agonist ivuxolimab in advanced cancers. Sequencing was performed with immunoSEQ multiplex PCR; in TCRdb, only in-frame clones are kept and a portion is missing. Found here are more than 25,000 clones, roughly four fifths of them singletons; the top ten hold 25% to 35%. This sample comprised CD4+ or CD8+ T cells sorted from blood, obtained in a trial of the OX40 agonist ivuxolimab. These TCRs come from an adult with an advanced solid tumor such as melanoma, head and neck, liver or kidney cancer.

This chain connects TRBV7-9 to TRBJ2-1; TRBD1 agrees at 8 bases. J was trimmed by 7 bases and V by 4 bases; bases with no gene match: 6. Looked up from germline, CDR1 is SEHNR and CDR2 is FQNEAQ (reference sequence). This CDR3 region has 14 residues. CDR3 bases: TGTGCCAGCAGCTCGAGGACAGGGAGGAATGAGCAGTTCTTC. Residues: CASSSRTGRNEQFF.

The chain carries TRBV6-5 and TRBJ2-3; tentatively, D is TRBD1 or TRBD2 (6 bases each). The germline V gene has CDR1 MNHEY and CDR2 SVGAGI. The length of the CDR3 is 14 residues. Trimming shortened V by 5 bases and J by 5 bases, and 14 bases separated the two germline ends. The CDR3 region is CASSLGGRGDTQYF. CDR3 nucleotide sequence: TGTGCCAGCAGTCTGGGGGGCCGCGGAGATACGCAGTATTTT.

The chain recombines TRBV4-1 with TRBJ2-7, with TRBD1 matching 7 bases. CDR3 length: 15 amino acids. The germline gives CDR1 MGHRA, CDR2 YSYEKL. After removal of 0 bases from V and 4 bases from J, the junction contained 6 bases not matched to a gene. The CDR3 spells CASSQDQGVAYEQYF. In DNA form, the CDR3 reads TGCGCCAGCAGCCAAGATCAGGGGGTGGCGTACGAGCAGTACTTC.

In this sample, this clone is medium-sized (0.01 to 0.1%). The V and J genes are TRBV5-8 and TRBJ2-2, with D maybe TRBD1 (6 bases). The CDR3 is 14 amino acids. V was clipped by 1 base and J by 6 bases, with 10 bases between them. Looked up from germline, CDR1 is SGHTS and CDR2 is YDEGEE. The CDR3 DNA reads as TGTGCCAGCAGCTTGAGGGACAAGGCCGGGGAGCTGTTTTTT. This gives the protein CASSLRDKAGELFF.

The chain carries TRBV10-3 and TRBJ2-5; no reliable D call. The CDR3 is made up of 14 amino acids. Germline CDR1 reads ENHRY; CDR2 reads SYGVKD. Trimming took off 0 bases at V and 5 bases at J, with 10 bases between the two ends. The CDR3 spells CAISESDPWETQYF. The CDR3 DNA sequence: TGTGCCATCAGTGAGTCTGACCCGTGGGAGACCCAGTACTTC.

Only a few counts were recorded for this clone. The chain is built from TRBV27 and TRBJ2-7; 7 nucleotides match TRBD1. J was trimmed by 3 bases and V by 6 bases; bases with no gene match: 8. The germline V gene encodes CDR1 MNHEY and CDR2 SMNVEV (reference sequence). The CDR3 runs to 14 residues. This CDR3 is CASSPGTAGYEQYF. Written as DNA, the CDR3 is TGTGCCAGCAGCCCAGGGACAGCTGGCTACGAGCAGTACTTC.

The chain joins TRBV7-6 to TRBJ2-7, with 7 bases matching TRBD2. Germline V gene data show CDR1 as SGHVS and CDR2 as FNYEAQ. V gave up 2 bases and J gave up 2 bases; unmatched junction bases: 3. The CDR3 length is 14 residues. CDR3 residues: CASSLRDYTYEQYF. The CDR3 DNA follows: TGTGCCAGCAGCTTACGGGACTACACCTACGAGCAGTACTTC.

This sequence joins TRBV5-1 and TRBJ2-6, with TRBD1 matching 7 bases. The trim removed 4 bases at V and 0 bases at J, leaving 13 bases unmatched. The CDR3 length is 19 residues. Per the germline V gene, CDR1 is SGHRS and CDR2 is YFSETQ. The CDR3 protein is CASSPLLSRGSSGANVLTF. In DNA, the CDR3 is TGCGCCAGCAGCCCGTTACTAAGCAGGGGGAGCTCTGGGGCCAACGTCCTGACTTTC.